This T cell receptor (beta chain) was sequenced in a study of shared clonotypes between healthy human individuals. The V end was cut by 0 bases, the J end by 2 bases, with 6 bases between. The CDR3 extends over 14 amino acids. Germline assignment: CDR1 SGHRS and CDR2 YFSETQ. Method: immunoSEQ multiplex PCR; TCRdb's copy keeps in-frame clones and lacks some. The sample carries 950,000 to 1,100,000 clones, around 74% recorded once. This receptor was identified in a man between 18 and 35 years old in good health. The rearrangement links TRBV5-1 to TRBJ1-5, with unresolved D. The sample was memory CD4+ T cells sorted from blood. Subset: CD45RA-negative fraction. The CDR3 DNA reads TGCGCCAGCAGCTTGGAGGCAGGCAATCAGCCCCAGCATTTT. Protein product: CASSLEAGNQPQHF.